This TCR beta chain derives from a study of T cell responses to AZD1222 COVID-19 vaccine. About the study: Analyses pooled second doses at about 4 or about 12 weeks.

General study points: Spike-spanning, vaccine-associated CD4 TCRs were dominant at 160-218 and 743-854. After two AZD1222 doses, spike-specific TCR breadth and depth rose versus day 0. Seropositivity was recorded at baseline in only a handful of AZD1222 recipients.

TCRdb keeps only in-frame clones here, not all; method: immunoSEQ multiplex PCR. The data contain 75,000 to 100,000 clones, nearly 90% of them seen just once; the ten biggest clones take up approximately 9.1%. Germline CDR1 reads MNHEY; CDR2 reads SMNVEV (reference sequence). Between the trimmed V and J ends, which lost 7 bases and 0 bases, there was a span of 12 bases. CDR3 length: 15 amino acids. Only a few counts were recorded for this clone. Its antigen remains unknown. Other DNA sequences from this sample encode an identical CDR3 as well. This TCR derives from an adult in good health. This chain uses TRBV27 with TRBJ2-2, with D perhaps TRBD1 or TRBD2 (6 bases each). The sample here was peripheral blood, taken on day 0 of AZD1222 vaccination. The CDR3 sequence: CASTLGGPNTGELFF. Written as DNA, the CDR3 is TGTGCCAGCACCCTGGGGGGCCCGAACACCGGGGAGCTGTTTTTT.